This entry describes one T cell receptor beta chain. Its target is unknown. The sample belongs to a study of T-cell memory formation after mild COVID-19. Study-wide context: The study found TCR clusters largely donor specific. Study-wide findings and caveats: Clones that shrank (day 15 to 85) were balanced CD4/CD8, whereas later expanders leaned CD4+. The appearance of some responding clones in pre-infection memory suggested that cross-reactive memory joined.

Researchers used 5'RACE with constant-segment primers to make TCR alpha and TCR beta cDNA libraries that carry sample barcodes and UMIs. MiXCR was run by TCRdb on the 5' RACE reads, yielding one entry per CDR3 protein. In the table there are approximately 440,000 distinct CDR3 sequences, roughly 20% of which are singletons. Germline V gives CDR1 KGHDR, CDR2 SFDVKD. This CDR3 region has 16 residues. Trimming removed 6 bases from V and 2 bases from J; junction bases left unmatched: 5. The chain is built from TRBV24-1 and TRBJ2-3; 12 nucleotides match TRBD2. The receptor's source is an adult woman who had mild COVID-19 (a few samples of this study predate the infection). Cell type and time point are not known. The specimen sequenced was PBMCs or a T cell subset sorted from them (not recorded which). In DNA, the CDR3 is TGTGCCACCAGTCCCGGACTAGCGGGGTACACAGATACGCAGTATTTT. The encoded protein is CATSPGLAGYTDTQYF.